The 27 T cell receptor beta chains listed next were all sequenced from one sample in a study of siplizumab effects on memory and regulatory T cells. The method was immunoSEQ multiplex PCR; TCRdb's version includes in-frame clones alone and lacks a portion of them. The sample holds over 85,000 clones, 94% seen once. The sequenced sample was non-Treg CD4+ T cells sorted from blood. The receptors here all came from a human donor in good health.

The chain joins TRBV5-1 to TRBJ2-7; 10 bases align to TRBD1. The CDR3 covers 15 residues. Trimming took 3 bases from V and 5 from J; bases not matched to a gene: 8. From germline, CDR1 is SGHRS and CDR2 YFSETQ. CDR3 DNA sequence: TGCGCCAGCAGCTCACCCGGGACAGGGGACCACGAGCAGTACTTC. Translation: CASSSPGTGDHEQYF.

This chain joins TRBV2 and TRBJ1-2; a possible D gene is TRBD1 (6 bases). In germline, CDR1 is SNHLY, CDR2 FYNNEI. There are 13 residues in the CDR3. With 6 bases removed from V and 5 bases from J, the gap between germline ends came to 13 bases. This CDR3 reads CASSEDREYGYTF. CDR3 coding DNA: TGTGCCAGCAGCGAGGACAGAGAATATGGCTACACCTTC.

J is TRBJ1-5 and V is TRBV10-1; D gene ambiguous. Between the trimmed V and J ends, which lost 4 bases and 0 bases, there was a span of 4 bases. This CDR3 spans 13 amino acids. Germline V lookup: CDR1 WNHNN, CDR2 SYGVQD (reference sequence). CDR3 residues: CASSANSNQPQHF. The DNA of the CDR3 is TGCGCCAGCAGTGCAAATAGCAATCAGCCCCAGCATTTT.

This clone was seen once. The chain carries TRBV29-1 and TRBJ1-1, with D unclear. V lost 7 bases and J 1 base, leaving 10 bases between the germline ends. Germline values: CDR1 SQVTM, CDR2 ANQGSEA. This CDR3 comprises 12 residues. The CDR3 is CSGAPGNTEAFF. Here the CDR3 DNA reads TGCAGCGGTGCACCAGGGAACACTGAAGCTTTCTTT.

This clone was recorded only once. This chain uses TRBV6-6 with TRBJ1-6; weak D call: TRBD1 (6 bases). The germline V gene encodes CDR1 MNHNY and CDR2 SVGAGI (reference sequence). The CDR3 contains 13 residues. V was clipped by 6 bases and J by 7 bases, with 10 bases between them. CDR3 DNA sequence: TGTGCCAGCAGACAGGGCCTGAATTCACCCCTCCACTTT. It specifies CASRQGLNSPLHF.

The V gene is TRBV10-2, the J gene TRBJ2-1, with D maybe TRBD2 (6 bases). This CDR3 contains 12 residues. The germline V gene has CDR1 WSHSY and CDR2 SAAADI. V was shortened by 0 bases and J by 14 bases, with 11 bases between the two germline ends. CDR3 bases: TGCGCCAGCAGTGAGTCGCCGGGAGTTAAGTTCTTC. Amino acids: CASSESPGVKFF.

Here the CDR3 reads CAWSSGPSSTDTQYF. The CDR3 DNA reads as TGTGCCTGGAGTTCTGGGCCTTCCAGCACAGATACGCAGTATTTT. The rearrangement links TRBV30 to TRBJ2-3; no clear D. Deletions cut 2 bases from V and 0 bases from J, with 12 bases between. Germline V gene data show CDR1 as GTSNPN and CDR2 as SVGIG (reference sequence). The CDR3 loop spans 15 amino acids.

The chain recombines TRBV25-1 with TRBJ1-3; D is unclear. Germline CDR1 and CDR2: MGHDK and SYGVNS. This CDR3 comprises 14 residues. Trimming took 2 bases from V and 3 from J, leaving 8 bases between them. CDR3 sequence reads: CASSEAGSGNTIYF. The CDR3, as DNA: TGTGCCAGCAGTGAAGCTGGGAGTGGAAACACCATATATTTT. The complete variable domain, with remaining parts taken from reference TRBV25-1 and TRBJ1-3, reads EADIYQTPRYLVIGTGKKITLECSQTMGHDKMYWYQQDPGMELHLIHYSYGVNSTEKGDLSSESTVSRIRTEHFPLTLESARPSHTSQYLCASSEAGSGNTIYFGEGSWLTVV.

Only one count was recorded for this clone. This sequence joins TRBV7-2 and TRBJ1-5; 7 bases map to TRBD1. The V gene's germline CDR1 is SGHTA and CDR2 FQGNSA. V shed 3 bases and J 2 bases; nucleotides not matched to a gene: 10. The CDR3 extends over 17 amino acids. Here the CDR3 reads CASSLYLGGLGNQPQHF. The CDR3 DNA reads as TGTGCCAGCAGCTTGTATCTAGGGGGCCTGGGCAATCAGCCCCAGCATTTT.

This clone occurred once. The V call is TRBV7-2, the J call TRBJ1-1, with D hard to call. The germline CDR1 and CDR2 sequences are SGHTA and FQGNSA. With 8 bases removed from V and 3 bases from J, the gap between germline ends came to 16 bases. This CDR3 is 14 amino acids long. CDR3 nucleotides: TGTGCCAGCGGACCGGTCGTGTGGGACACTGAAGCTTTCTTT. It translates to CASGPVVWDTEAFF. Supplemented by reference TRBV7-2 and TRBJ1-1, the full variable domain reads GAGVSQSPSNKVTEKGKDVELRCDPISGHTALYWYRQSLGQGLEFLIYFQGNSAPDKSGLPSDRFSAERTGGSVSTLTIQRTQQEDSAVYLCASGPVVWDTEAFFGQGTRLTVV.

This clone has only a few counts. This rearrangement joins TRBV6-1 to TRBJ1-1; D is undetermined. This CDR3 spans 12 amino acids. Germline V CDR1 and CDR2: MNHNS, SASEGT. The V end was cut by 2 bases, the J end by 8 bases, with 9 bases between. The CDR3 DNA reads TGTGCCAGCAGTGAATTATGGCGAGAAGCTTTCTTT. Translating gives CASSELWREAFF.

V and J are TRBV5-1 and TRBJ2-7; D unclear. The CDR3 runs to 13 residues. The V gene lost 0 bases and the J gene lost 6 bases, with 10 bases spanning the gap. Germline assignment: CDR1 SGHRS and CDR2 YFSETQ. The CDR3, as DNA: TGCGCCAGCAGCTTGGCCCTCGGCTCCGAGCAGTACTTC. Translating gives CASSLALGSEQYF.

The chain has TRBV19 and TRBJ2-6, with D tentatively TRBD1 (5 bases). The CDR3 runs to 16 residues. V was pared by 1 base and J by 4 bases, with 11 bases between. Germline loops: CDR1 LNHDA, CDR2 SQIVND (reference sequence). For the CDR3, the DNA is TGTGCCAGTAGTATAGCGCAGGGAATCGGGGCCAACGTCCTGACTTTC. Translated: CASSIAQGIGANVLTF.

V and J are TRBV15 and TRBJ1-2; a possible D gene is TRBD1 (5 bases). From germline, CDR1 is LNHNV and CDR2 YYDKDF (reference sequence). Between the trimmed V and J ends, which lost 0 bases and 7 bases, there was a span of 12 bases. CDR3 length: 14 amino acids. The CDR3 DNA follows: TGTGCCACCAGCAGAGATAGAAAGGGGCTTGGCTACACCTTC. It translates to CATSRDRKGLGYTF.

The chain has TRBV19 and TRBJ1-2, with no clear D. CDR3 length equals 17 residues. The ends were cut back, 6 bases at V and 2 bases at J, with 22 bases in the middle. Looked up from germline, CDR1 is LNHDA and CDR2 is SQIVND (reference sequence). CDR3 sequence reads: CASSPQVPGRMNYGYTF. As DNA, the CDR3 is TGTGCCAGTAGCCCTCAGGTCCCCGGCAGGATGAACTATGGCTACACCTTC.

This chain joins TRBV6-1 and TRBJ1-1; D unresolved. The V end was cut by 5 bases, the J end by 0 bases, with 13 bases between. The CDR3 spans 15 residues. Germline loops: CDR1 MNHNS, CDR2 SASEGT. The chain's CDR3 is CASSPRGPMNTEAFF. The CDR3 DNA reads TGTGCCAGCAGTCCCAGAGGACCGATGAACACTGAAGCTTTCTTT.

The rearrangement links TRBV11-2 to TRBJ1-4, with D possibly matching TRBD1 (5 bases). Trimming left V 5 bases short and J 7 bases short, with 17 bases between. CDR1 and CDR2 (germline): SGHAT, FQNNGV. The CDR3 extends over 15 amino acids. DNA of the CDR3: TGTGCCAGCAGCCCACGCGGGACTAAGGGTGAAAAACTGTTTTTT. It encodes CASSPRGTKGEKLFF. The whole variable domain, filled in from reference TRBV11-2 and TRBJ1-4, reads EAGVAQSPRYKIIEKRQSVAFWCNPISGHATLYWYQQILGQGPKLLIQFQNNGVVDDSQLPKDRFSAERLKGVDSTLKIQPAKLEDSAVYLCASSPRGTKGEKLFFGSGTQLSVL.

The CDR3 loop reads CASSFRGSGYTF. CDR3 coding DNA: TGTGCCAGCAGTTTTCGGGGAAGCGGCTACACCTTC. The chain joins TRBV6-5 to TRBJ1-2; no firm D call. V was cut by 4 bases and J by 8 bases, with 11 bases left in between. This CDR3 comprises 12 residues. CDR1 MNHEY and CDR2 SVGAGI come from the germline V gene.

The chain links TRBV19 to TRBJ1-5; D is undetermined. Per the germline V gene, CDR1 is LNHDA and CDR2 is SQIVND (reference sequence). V dropped 8 bases and J dropped 5 bases, with 22 bases sitting between them. The CDR3 contains 16 residues. The CDR3 DNA sequence: TGTGCCAGTGACGCGACCCCAAACACCGCCGATCAGCCCCAGCATTTT. Protein sequence: CASDATPNTADQPQHF.

The chain joins TRBV19 to TRBJ1-5; weak D call: TRBD1 (6 bases). Deletions cut 7 bases from V and 3 bases from J, with 16 bases between. This CDR3 has 15 amino acids. CDR1 and CDR2 from the germline V gene are LNHDA and SQIVND (reference sequence). The CDR3 nucleotides are TGTGCCAGTACCAAGGGGGGGGCAGCCAATCAGCCCCAGCATTTT. The encoded protein is CASTKGGAANQPQHF.

The V and J genes are TRBV18 and TRBJ1-2, with D unresolved. This CDR3 has 13 residues. The germline V gene encodes CDR1 KGHSH and CDR2 LQKENI. Between the trimmed V and J ends, which lost 2 bases and 4 bases, there was a span of 8 bases. CDR3 DNA sequence: TGTGCCAGCTCACCAGGGTCCGGCTATGGCTACACCTTC. It translates to CASSPGSGYGYTF.

This clone came up once. V gene TRBV7-9 combines with J gene TRBJ2-5; D might be TRBD1 (6 bases). CDR3 length equals 14 residues. Looked up from germline, CDR1 is SEHNR and CDR2 is FQNEAQ (reference sequence). V was clipped by 5 bases and J by 0 bases, with 10 bases between them. As DNA, the CDR3 is TGTGCCAGCAGCCACGACAGGAACCAAGAGACCCAGTACTTC. Protein product: CASSHDRNQETQYF.

The rearrangement uses TRBV5-1 and TRBJ1-5; no clear D gene. Germline loops: CDR1 SGHRS, CDR2 YFSETQ. Trimming left V 0 bases short and J 4 bases short, with 2 bases between. The length of the CDR3 is 12 residues. CDR3: CASSLGNQPQHF. The CDR3 DNA sequence: TGCGCCAGCAGCTTGGGGAATCAGCCCCAGCATTTT. Full variable domain (rest looked up from reference TRBV5-1 and TRBJ1-5): KAGVTQTPRYLIKTRGQQVTLSCSPISGHRSVSWYQQTPGQGLQFLFEYFSETQRNKGNFPGRFSGRQFSNSRSEMNVSTLELGDSALYLCASSLGNQPQHFGDGTRLSIL.

The genes are TRBV11-3 and TRBJ2-3; possible D gene TRBD2, 6 bases. Germline CDR1 is SGHNT and CDR2 is YENEEA. The V end lost 4 bases, the J end lost 6 bases, and 8 bases lay between the germline ends. The CDR3 consists of 12 residues. CDR3 nucleotides: TGTGCCAGCAGCTCGGAGGGGGATACGCAGTATTTT. Its translation is CASSSEGDTQYF.

The genes are TRBV9 and TRBJ2-7, with 12 bases that match TRBD2. This CDR3 has 13 amino acids. Germline-derived CDR1 and CDR2 are SGDLS and YYNGEE. The J segment lost 2 bases and the V segment lost 8 bases, leaving 2 bases of the junction unmatched. This CDR3 reads CASSSGGAYEQYF. In DNA form, the CDR3 reads TGTGCCAGTTCTAGCGGGGGGGCCTACGAGCAGTACTTC.

The chain carries TRBV19 and TRBJ2-2; D tentatively reads TRBD1 or TRBD2 (5 bases each). Per the germline V gene, CDR1 is LNHDA and CDR2 is SQIVND (reference sequence). This CDR3 is 15 amino acids long. Between the trimmed V and J ends, which lost 3 bases and 0 bases, there was a span of 8 bases. CDR3: CASSISGPNTGELFF. DNA of the CDR3: TGTGCCAGTAGTATTTCGGGGCCGAACACCGGGGAGCTGTTTTTT.

The V gene is TRBV5-1, the J gene TRBJ1-3, with 11 bases fitting TRBD1. J gave up 2 bases and V 4 bases, and 11 bases lay outside the gene matches. CDR3 size: 18 residues. Germline CDR1 reads SGHRS; CDR2 reads YFSETQ. As DNA, the CDR3 is TGCGCCAGCAGCAGATGGACAGGGGGCGCCGAGACTGGAAACACCATATATTTT. Residues: CASSRWTGGAETGNTIYF.